Following are 9 T cell receptor beta chains from one sample sequenced in a study of shared clonotypes between healthy human individuals. Sequencing used immunoSEQ multiplex PCR; TCRdb keeps in-frame clones, though not all of them. The top ten hold more than 0.5% of the sample, which has about 1.1 million clones, approximately 80% seen once. The sequencing input was memory CD4+ T cells from PBMCs. As to subset: CD45RA-negative fraction. These receptors came from a man in his late teens or twenties in good health. Some clones in this sample may be carry-over from other donors' samples.

The chain employs TRBV7-8 and TRBJ1-5; 7 bases map to TRBD1. V was clipped by 6 bases and J by 4 bases; unmatched bases: 6. The CDR3 is 14 amino acids. In germline, CDR1 is SGHVS, CDR2 FQNEAQ. CDR3 sequence (DNA): TGTGCCAGCAGAGCGACAGGGTCAAATCAGCCCCAGCATTTT. This codes for CASRATGSNQPQHF.

V usage is TRBV28 and J usage is TRBJ1-5; 11 nucleotides line up with TRBD1. This CDR3 contains 19 residues. With 7 bases clipped from V and 2 bases from J, the junction kept 16 bases outside the gene matches. In germline, CDR1 is MDHEN, CDR2 SYDVKM. CDR3 in DNA: TGTGCCAGCACCCAATCGGGGACAGGGGGTGTTTTGGGCAATCAGCCCCAGCATTTT. As protein: CASTQSGTGGVLGNQPQHF.

The V call is TRBV7-3, the J call TRBJ2-6; D is unresolved. CDR1 is SGHTA and CDR2 is FQGTGA in the germline V gene. CDR3 length: 16 amino acids. The V end lost 0 bases, the J end lost 0 bases, and 6 bases lay between the germline ends. The CDR3 sequence is CASSLTWSSGANVLTF. The CDR3 DNA follows: TGTGCCAGCAGCTTAACTTGGTCCTCTGGGGCCAACGTCCTGACTTTC. The whole variable domain, filled in from reference TRBV7-3 and TRBJ2-6, reads GAGVSQTPSNKVTEKGKYVELRCDPISGHTALYWYRQSLGQGPEFLIYFQGTGAADDSGLPNDRFFAVRPEGSVSTLKIQRTERGDSAVYLCASSLTWSSGANVLTFGAGSRLTVL.

The chain uses TRBV9 and TRBJ2-1; 11 bases are shared with TRBD1. J lost 4 bases, V lost 2 bases, and 5 bases had no gene match. Germline CDR1 reads SGDLS; CDR2 reads YYNGEE. The CDR3 is 16 amino acids. CDR3 region: CASSVAGQGGYNEQFF. The CDR3 nucleotides read TGTGCCAGCAGCGTGGCGGGACAGGGGGGATACAATGAGCAGTTCTTC.

The chain carries TRBV7-3 and TRBJ2-2; 7 nucleotides line up with TRBD2. Germline trimming cut 0 bases from V and 5 bases from J; bases unmatched to any gene: 6. CDR1 is SGHTA and CDR2 is FQGTGA in the germline V gene. The CDR3 sequence is 16 residues long. The CDR3 loop is CASSLTISGATGELFF. The CDR3 nucleotides read TGTGCCAGCAGCTTAACTATAAGCGGGGCAACCGGGGAGCTGTTTTTT.

The chain employs TRBV27 and TRBJ1-2, with 7 nucleotides matching TRBD1. From germline, CDR1 is MNHEY and CDR2 SMNVEV (reference sequence). The CDR3 loop spans 15 amino acids. With 3 bases clipped from V and 5 bases from J, the junction kept 9 bases outside the gene matches. CDR3 protein: CASSLIRGIRYGYTF. CDR3 coding DNA: TGTGCCAGCAGTTTGATCAGGGGGATTAGGTATGGCTACACCTTC.

The CDR3 DNA reads TGCGCCAGCAGCTTGTTGGGCAGGGCTGCAACTAATGAAAAACTGTTTTTT. This gives the protein CASSLLGRAATNEKLFF. The chain carries TRBV5-1 and TRBJ1-4, with D perhaps matching TRBD1 (5 bases). The CDR3 covers 17 residues. The V end lost 1 base, the J end lost 0 bases, and 13 bases lay between the germline ends. CDR1 and CDR2 (germline): SGHRS, YFSETQ.

The chain links TRBV19 to TRBJ2-3; TRBD2 agrees at 13 bases. Per the germline V gene, CDR1 is LNHDA and CDR2 is SQIVND (reference sequence). CDR3 length equals 18 residues. Losses at the gene ends were 9 bases for V and 1 base for J; bases not matched to a gene: 13. The CDR3 reads CASLTSGRALRGTDTQYF. In DNA, the CDR3 is TGTGCCAGCCTTACTAGCGGGAGGGCCCTGAGGGGCACAGATACGCAGTATTTT. Drawing the rest from reference TRBV19 and TRBJ2-3, the complete variable domain is DGGITQSPKYLFRKEGQNVTLSCEQNLNHDAMYWYRQDPGQGLRLIYYSQIVNDFQKGDIAEGYSVSREKKESFPLTVTSAQKNPTAFYLCASLTSGRALRGTDTQYFGPGTRLTVL.

This chain joins TRBV19 and TRBJ1-3; D gene uncertain. The CDR3 is made up of 14 amino acids. V gave up 3 bases and J gave up 1 base, with 7 bases separating them. CDR1 and CDR2 (germline): LNHDA, SQIVND (reference sequence). The CDR3 DNA is TGTGCCAGTAGTATTCAACATTCTGGAAACACCATATATTTT. Protein sequence: CASSIQHSGNTIYF. Combining the CDR3 with reference TRBV19 and TRBJ1-3 gives the whole variable domain DGGITQSPKYLFRKEGQNVTLSCEQNLNHDAMYWYRQDPGQGLRLIYYSQIVNDFQKGDIAEGYSVSREKKESFPLTVTSAQKNPTAFYLCASSIQHSGNTIYFGEGSWLTVV.